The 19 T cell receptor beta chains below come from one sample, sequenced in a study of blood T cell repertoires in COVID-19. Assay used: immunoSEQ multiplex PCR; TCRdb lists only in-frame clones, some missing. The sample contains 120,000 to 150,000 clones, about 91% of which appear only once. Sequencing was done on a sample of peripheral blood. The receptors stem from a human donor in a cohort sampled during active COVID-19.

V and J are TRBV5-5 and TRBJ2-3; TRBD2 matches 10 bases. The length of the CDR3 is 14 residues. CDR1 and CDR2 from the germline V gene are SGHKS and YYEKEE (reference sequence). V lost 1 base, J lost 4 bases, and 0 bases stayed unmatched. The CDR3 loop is CASSLSGGADTQYF. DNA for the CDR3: TGTGCCAGCAGCTTGAGCGGGGGGGCAGATACGCAGTATTTT.

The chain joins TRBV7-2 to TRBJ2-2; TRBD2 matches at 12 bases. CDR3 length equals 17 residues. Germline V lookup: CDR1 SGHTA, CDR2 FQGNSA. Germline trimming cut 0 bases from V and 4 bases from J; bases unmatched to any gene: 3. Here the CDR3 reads CASSLALLAGGTGELFF. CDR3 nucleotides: TGTGCCAGCAGCTTAGCCTTACTAGCGGGGGGCACCGGGGAGCTGTTTTTT.

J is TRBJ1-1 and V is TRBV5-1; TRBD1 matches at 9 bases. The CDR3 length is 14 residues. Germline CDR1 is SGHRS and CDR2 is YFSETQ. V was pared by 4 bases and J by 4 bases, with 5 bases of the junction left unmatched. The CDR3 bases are TGCGCCAGCAGCACTCCGGGACAGGGCACTGAAGCTTTCTTT. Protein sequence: CASSTPGQGTEAFF.

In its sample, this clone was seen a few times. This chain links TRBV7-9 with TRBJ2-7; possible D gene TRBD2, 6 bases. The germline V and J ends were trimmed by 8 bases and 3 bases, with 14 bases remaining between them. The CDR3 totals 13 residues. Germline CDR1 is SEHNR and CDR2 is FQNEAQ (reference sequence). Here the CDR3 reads CASRRAASYEQYF. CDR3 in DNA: TGTGCCAGCCGGAGGGCGGCGAGCTACGAGCAGTACTTC. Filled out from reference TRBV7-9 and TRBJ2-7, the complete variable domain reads DTGVSQNPRHKITKRGQNVTFRCDPISEHNRLYWYRQTLGQGPEFLTYFQNEAQLEKSRLLSDRFSAERPKGSFSTLEIQRTEQGDSAMYLCASRRAASYEQYFGPGTRLTVT.

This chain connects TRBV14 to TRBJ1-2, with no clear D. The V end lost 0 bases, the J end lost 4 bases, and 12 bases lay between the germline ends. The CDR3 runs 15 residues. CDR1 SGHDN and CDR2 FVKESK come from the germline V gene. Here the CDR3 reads CASSQDARRLYGYTF. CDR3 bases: TGTGCCAGCAGCCAAGATGCTCGGCGGCTCTATGGCTACACCTTC.

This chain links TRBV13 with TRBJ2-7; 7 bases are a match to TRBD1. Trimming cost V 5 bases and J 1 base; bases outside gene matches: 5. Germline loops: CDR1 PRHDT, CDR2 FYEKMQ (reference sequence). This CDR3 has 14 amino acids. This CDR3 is CASSPGQQSYEQYF. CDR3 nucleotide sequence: TGTGCCAGCAGCCCGGGACAGCAGTCCTACGAGCAGTACTTC.

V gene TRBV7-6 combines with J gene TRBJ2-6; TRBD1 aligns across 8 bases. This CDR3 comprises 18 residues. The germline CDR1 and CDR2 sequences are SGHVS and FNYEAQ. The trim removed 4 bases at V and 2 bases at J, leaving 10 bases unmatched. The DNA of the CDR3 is TGTGCCAGCAGCTGGGGGCCTGCAGGGGGCGCTGGGGCCAACGTCCTGACTTTC. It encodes CASSWGPAGGAGANVLTF.

CDR3 region: CASSAGTDSYNSPLHF. Written as DNA, the CDR3 is TGCGCCAGCAGCGCGGGGACAGACTCCTATAATTCACCCCTCCACTTT. The chain carries TRBV5-1 and TRBJ1-6; 7 bases align to TRBD1. In germline, CDR1 is SGHRS, CDR2 YFSETQ. The CDR3 runs 16 residues. With V trimmed by 4 bases and J by 0 bases, 4 bases remained unmatched.

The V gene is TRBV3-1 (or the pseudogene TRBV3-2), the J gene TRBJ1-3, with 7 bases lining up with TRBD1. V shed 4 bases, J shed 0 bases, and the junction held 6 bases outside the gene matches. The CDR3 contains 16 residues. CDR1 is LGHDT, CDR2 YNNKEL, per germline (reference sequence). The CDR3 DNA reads TGTGCCAGCAGCCCTACAGGGGTTGACTCTGGAAACACCATATATTTT. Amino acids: CASSPTGVDSGNTIYF.

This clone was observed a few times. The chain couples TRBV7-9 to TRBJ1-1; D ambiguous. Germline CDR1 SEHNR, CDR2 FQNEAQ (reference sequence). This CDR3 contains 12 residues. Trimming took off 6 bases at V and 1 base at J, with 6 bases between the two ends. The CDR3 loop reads CASRPGNTEAFF. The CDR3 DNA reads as TGTGCCAGCAGACCAGGGAACACTGAAGCTTTCTTT.

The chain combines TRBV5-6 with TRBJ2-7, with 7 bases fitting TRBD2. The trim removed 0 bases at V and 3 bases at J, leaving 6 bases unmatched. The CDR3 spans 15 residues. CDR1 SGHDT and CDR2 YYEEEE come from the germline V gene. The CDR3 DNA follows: TGTGCCAGCAGCTTGGAATACGGACTAGACTACGAGCAGTACTTC. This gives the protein CASSLEYGLDYEQYF.

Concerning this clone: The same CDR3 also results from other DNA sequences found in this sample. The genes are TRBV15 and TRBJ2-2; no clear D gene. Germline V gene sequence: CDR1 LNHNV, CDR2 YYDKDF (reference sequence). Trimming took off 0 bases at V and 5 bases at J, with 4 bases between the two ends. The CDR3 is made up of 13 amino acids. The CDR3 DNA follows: TGTGCCACCAGCAGAGATCGGACCGGGGAGCTGTTTTTT. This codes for CATSRDRTGELFF.

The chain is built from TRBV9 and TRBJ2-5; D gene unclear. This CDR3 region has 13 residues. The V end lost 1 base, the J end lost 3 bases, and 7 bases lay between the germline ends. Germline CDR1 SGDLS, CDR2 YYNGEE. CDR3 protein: CASSVRAKETQYF. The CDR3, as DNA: TGTGCCAGCAGCGTACGAGCGAAAGAGACCCAGTACTTC.

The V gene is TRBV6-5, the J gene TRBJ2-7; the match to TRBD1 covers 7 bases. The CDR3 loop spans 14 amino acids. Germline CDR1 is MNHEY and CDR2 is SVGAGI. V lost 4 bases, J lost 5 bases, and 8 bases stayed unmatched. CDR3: CASSSGQVVHEQYF. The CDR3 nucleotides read TGTGCCAGCAGTTCCGGACAGGTCGTCCACGAGCAGTACTTC.

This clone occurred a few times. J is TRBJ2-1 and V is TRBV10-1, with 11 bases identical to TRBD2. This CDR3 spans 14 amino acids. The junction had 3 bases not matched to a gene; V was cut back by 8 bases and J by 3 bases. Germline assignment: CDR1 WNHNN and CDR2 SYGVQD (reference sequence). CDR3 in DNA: TGCGCCAGCCCGACTAGCGGGGACTACAATGAGCAGTTCTTC. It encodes CASPTSGDYNEQFF.

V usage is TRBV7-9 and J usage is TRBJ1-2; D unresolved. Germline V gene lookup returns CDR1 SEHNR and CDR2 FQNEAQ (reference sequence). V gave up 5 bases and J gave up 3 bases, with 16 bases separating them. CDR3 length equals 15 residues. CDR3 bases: TGTGCCAGCAGCCCCACAGTTTCAGGCGACTATGGCTACACCTTC. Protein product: CASSPTVSGDYGYTF.

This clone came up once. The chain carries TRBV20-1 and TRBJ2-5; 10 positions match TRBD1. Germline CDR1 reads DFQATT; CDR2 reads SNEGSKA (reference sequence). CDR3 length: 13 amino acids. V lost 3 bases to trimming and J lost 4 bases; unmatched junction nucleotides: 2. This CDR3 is CSASRTGGETQYF. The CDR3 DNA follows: TGCAGTGCTAGTCGGACAGGGGGAGAGACCCAGTACTTC.

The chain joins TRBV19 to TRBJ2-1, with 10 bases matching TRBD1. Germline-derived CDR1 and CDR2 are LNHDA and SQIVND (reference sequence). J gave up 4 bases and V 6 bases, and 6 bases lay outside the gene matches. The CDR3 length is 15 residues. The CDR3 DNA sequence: TGTGCCAGTAGGCGGGACAGGGGAAATTACAATGAGCAGTTCTTC. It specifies CASRRDRGNYNEQFF.

CDR3 loop: CASSPGAAGRNSPLHF. The CDR3 bases are TGTGCCAGCTCACCAGGAGCGGCGGGGCGTAATTCACCCCTCCACTTT. This rearrangement joins TRBV18 to TRBJ1-6; possibly TRBD1 for D (5 bases). The germline V and J ends were trimmed by 2 bases and 6 bases, with 14 bases remaining between them. The CDR3 is 16 amino acids. The germline V gene has CDR1 KGHSH and CDR2 LQKENI.